The 23 T cell receptor beta chains presented below share a single source sample, sequenced in a study of tumor-infiltrating lymphocytes in primary liver carcinoma. The tissue used was unsorted bulk material of roughly 17-33 mg. RNA and DNA were co-extracted from it with the AllPrep DNA/RNA mini kit. The template, roughly 510 ng total RNA, yielded TCR beta cDNA made with a constant-region primer. What produced the TCR beta libraries was three nested multiplex PCR rounds using slightly modified ARM-PCR. A C-beta reverse primer and TRBV1-TRBV30 forward primers served in each of the first two PCR rounds, at approximately 10 cycles apiece. TCRdb passed the multiplex PCR reads through MiXCR, listing each CDR3 protein once. The table includes roughly 55,000 distinct CDR3 sequences, 70% to 85% detected once. The sample consisted of liver tumor tissue from sampling region 2. Subset given: tumor region T2, inferior pole. The receptors here all came from a middle-aged man with primary liver carcinoma and hepatitis B virus infection.

As concerns this clonotype: One end of the junction does not line up with germline, which may come from a read error. J is TRBJ2-7 and V is TRBV12-3 or TRBV12-4; TRBD1 might be the D (5 bases). This CDR3 is built from 12 residues. CDR3 in amino acids: CASSFPGNDQYF. The CDR3 DNA is TGTGCCAGCAGTTTTCCAGGGAACGATCAGTACTTC.

Concerning this clonotype itself: This may be a read error, as it is one base from a much larger clone. V usage is TRBV5-1 and J usage is TRBJ2-1; 11 nucleotides line up with TRBD2. Germline V gene lookup returns CDR1 SGHRS and CDR2 YFSETQ. The length of the CDR3 is 16 residues. The DNA for the CDR3 is TGCGCCGGCAGCTTGTATATAGCGGGAGGGTCCGGTGAGCAGTTCTTC. Its translation is CAGSLYIAGGSGEQFF.

This clonotype was counted a few times. The chain couples TRBV5-4 to TRBJ2-3; TRBD2 matches 12 bases. Germline V gives CDR1 SGHNT, CDR2 YYREEE (reference sequence). The CDR3 loop spans 14 amino acids. V lost 3 bases to trimming and J lost 6 bases; unmatched junction nucleotides: 2. In DNA, the CDR3 is TGTGCCAGCAGCTCGACTAGCGGGAGCGATACGCAGTATTTT. This sequence encodes CASSSTSGSDTQYF.

This rearrangement joins TRBV5-1 to TRBJ2-1; D is uncertain. CDR3 length: 15 residues. The ends were cut back, 9 bases at V and 4 bases at J, with 20 bases in the middle. CDR1 is SGHRS, CDR2 YFSETQ, per germline. The CDR3 loop reads CANCLALVGYNEQFF. CDR3 sequence (DNA): TGCGCCAACTGCTTGGCTCTAGTGGGTTACAATGAGCAGTTCTTC.

Notes on this clonotype: Germline and junction disagree at one end, which may indicate a read error. This sequence joins TRBV11-2 and TRBJ2-7; D remains unclear. The length of the CDR3 is 13 residues. Germline V gives CDR1 SGHAT, CDR2 FQNNGV. CDR3 sequence (DNA): TGTGCCAGCAGTCTTGCAGGAATTGACGAGCAGTATTTC. It yields the protein CASSLAGIDEQYF.

Remarks on this clonotype: The junction does not match germline at one end; this may be a read error. The gene calls are TRBV12-3 or TRBV12-4 and TRBJ2-5; D uncertain. The CDR3 spans 13 residues. As DNA, the CDR3 is TGTTCCAGCAGTTTAATGGTTGTGGGGACCCAGTACTTC. Translation: CSSSLMVVGTQYF.

Turning to this clonotype: Likely a read error: the CDR3 ends without its conserved phenylalanine or tryptophan. The CDR3: CSVRQEVNEQYS. CDR3 sequence (DNA): TGCAGCGTTCGTCAGGAAGTGAACGAGCAGTACTCC. The gene calls are TRBV29-1 and TRBJ2-7, with D unclear. This CDR3 spans 12 amino acids. Trimming removed 5 bases at V and 5 bases at J, with 13 bases between. Germline assignment: CDR1 SQVTM and CDR2 ANQGSEA.

This chain links TRBV6-5 with TRBJ1-2, with a possible D match to TRBD1 (5 bases). The CDR3 consists of 15 residues. Trimming took off 6 bases at V and 5 bases at J, with 19 bases between the two ends. Germline values: CDR1 MNHEY, CDR2 SVGAGI. The CDR3 region has the DNA TGTGCCAGCAGGAGGGGTGGCAAGCTAGAGTATGGCTACACCTTC. It specifies CASRRGGKLEYGYTF.

A word on this clonotype: The junction departs from germline at one end; a sequencing error may be responsible. The chain uses TRBV7-8 and TRBJ2-6; tentatively, D is TRBD1 (5 bases). The CDR3 sequence is 17 residues long. Germline V gene lookup returns CDR1 SGHVS and CDR2 FQNEAQ. The CDR3 DNA reads TGTGCCATCAGCTCTACGGTAACGCGTTCTGGGGCCGACCTCCTGACTTTC. Translating gives CAISSTVTRSGADLLTF.

This clonotype has only a few counts. A read error may account for a junction end that differs from germline. The chain employs TRBV4-2 and TRBJ2-3, with TRBD2 matching over 10 bases. The CDR3 totals 18 residues. Germline V gene lookup returns CDR1 LGHNA and CDR2 YNFKEQ. DNA for the CDR3: TGTGCTAGCAGCCAAGTGGCGCTTCTAGCGGGAGCTACAGATACGCACTATTTT. The encoded protein is CASSQVALLAGATDTHYF.

J is TRBJ2-5 and V is TRBV11-2; 9 bases line up with TRBD1. Per germline, CDR1 SGHAT and CDR2 FQNNGV. The CDR3 extends over 16 amino acids. The ends lost 4 bases at V and 5 bases at J; junction bases unmatched: 11. In DNA form, the CDR3 reads TGTGCCAGCAGCTCAACAACAGGGGGCTCAGGGGAGACCCAGTACTTC. It is translated as CASSSTTGGSGETQYF.

This clonotype turned up a few times. The chain recombines TRBV6-5 with TRBJ2-3; 8 bases are a match to TRBD2. The J segment lost 9 bases and the V segment lost 7 bases, leaving 15 bases of the junction unmatched. The CDR3 loop spans 15 amino acids. Germline V gene data show CDR1 as MNHEY and CDR2 as SVGAGI. The CDR3 is CASNPSGSGIDTQYF. CDR3 coding DNA: TGTGCCAGCAACCCTAGCGGGTCTGGCATAGACACGCAGTATTTT.

Notes on this clonotype: A read error is possible here, since a much larger clone lies one base away. The chain combines TRBV6-1 with TRBJ2-4; 8 bases fit TRBD1. Germline CDR1 and CDR2: MNHNS and SASEGT. Trimming took 7 bases from V and 3 from J; bases not matched to a gene: 11. CDR3 length equals 16 residues. The DNA for the CDR3 is TGTGCCAGCAATGCCACAGGGGGGTTCGGCAAAAACATTCAGTACTTC. It specifies CASNATGGFGKNIQYF.

This clonotype appeared once. The germline gene is not matched at one end of the junction; a read error may be the cause. The rearrangement joins TRBV11-3 to TRBJ2-5; the match to TRBD2 covers 10 bases. This CDR3 comprises 15 residues. The germline CDR1 and CDR2 sequences are SGHNT and YENEEA. The CDR3 DNA follows: TGTACCAGCGGCCCGGGACTAGCGAGACGAGAGACCCAGTACTTC. Translated: CTSGPGLARRETQYF. The full variable domain, its missing parts supplied by reference TRBV11-3 and TRBJ2-5, is EAGVVQSPRYKIIEKKQPVAFWCNPISGHNTLYWYLQNLGQGPELLIRYENEEAVDDSQLPKDRFSAERLKGVDSTLKIQPAELGDSAVYLCTSGPGLARRETQYFGPGTRLLVL.

This clonotype was counted at least ten times. The J gene is TRBJ2-7, the V gene TRBV12-3 or TRBV12-4, with 9 bases lining up with TRBD1. The length of the CDR3 is 15 residues. V lost 3 bases to trimming and J lost 6 bases; unmatched junction nucleotides: 9. CDR3 residues: CASSFPGQGRFEQYF. The CDR3 nucleotides read TGTGCCAGCAGTTTTCCGGGACAGGGACGTTTCGAGCAGTACTTC.

This clonotype was recorded many times. This sequence joins TRBV5-4 and TRBJ2-3, with unresolved D. This CDR3 contains 14 residues. Between the trimmed V and J ends, which lost 4 bases and 2 bases, there was a span of 11 bases. Germline V gives CDR1 SGHNT, CDR2 YYREEE (reference sequence). CDR3 sequence reads: CASSQTQVTDTQYF. DNA of the CDR3: TGTGCCAGCAGCCAGACCCAGGTCACAGATACGCAGTATTTT.

About this clonotype itself: Germline is not matched at one junction end, which may reflect a read error. The chain combines TRBV18 with TRBJ2-7; D ambiguous. The CDR3 consists of 14 residues. Germline values: CDR1 KGHSH, CDR2 LQKENI. CDR3 protein: CAISPPHLSYEQYF. In DNA form, the CDR3 reads TGTGCCATCTCACCGCCGCACCTCTCCTACGAGCAGTACTTC.

This clonotype was seen a few times. Possible read error: a much larger clone is one base away. This CDR3 is CASSSLVAGATDTHYF. The CDR3 region has the DNA TGCGCCAGCAGCTCCCTAGTAGCGGGAGCCACAGATACGCACTATTTT. The J gene is TRBJ2-3, the V gene TRBV5-1; 9 nucleotides align to TRBD2. CDR1 is SGHRS, CDR2 YFSETQ, per germline. This CDR3 is built from 16 residues.

This sequence joins TRBV10-1 and TRBJ2-3; D is perhaps TRBD2 (5 bases). Germline V lookup: CDR1 WNHNN, CDR2 SYGVQD (reference sequence). V lost 2 bases and J 4 bases, leaving 16 bases between the germline ends. The CDR3 has 16 residues. CDR3 amino acids: CASSEGESSRADTQYF. The CDR3 DNA sequence: TGCGCCAGCAGTGAGGGGGAGAGCTCTAGGGCAGATACGCAGTATTTT.

As concerns this clonotype: This may come from a read error, since a much larger clone is one base off. The chain combines TRBV29-1 with TRBJ2-5; the D gene is possibly TRBD2 (5 bases). CDR1 and CDR2 from the germline V gene are SQVTM and ANQGSEA. CDR3 length: 15 amino acids. CDR3 sequence reads: CSVESAAGRSETRYF. The CDR3 DNA reads as TGCAGCGTTGAATCCGCGGCGGGTAGATCGGAGACCCGGTACTTC.

On this clonotype: Without the conserved terminal phenylalanine or tryptophan, this CDR3 likely stems from a read error. This rearrangement joins TRBV12-3 or TRBV12-4 to TRBJ2-4; D is undetermined. The V end lost 2 bases, the J end lost 0 bases, and 17 bases lay between the germline ends. The length of the CDR3 is 18 residues. The chain's CDR3 is CASSLWGEADVAKNIQYI. The CDR3 nucleotides read TGTGCCAGCAGTTTATGGGGTGAGGCGGACGTAGCCAAAAACATTCAGTACATC.

The chain is built from TRBV4-2 and TRBJ1-2; D gene uncertain. The germline V gene encodes CDR1 LGHNA and CDR2 YNFKEQ. The V end lost 0 bases, the J end lost 2 bases, and 10 bases lay between the germline ends. The CDR3 extends over 15 amino acids. CDR3 loop: CASSQDRQGNYGYTF. The CDR3 DNA follows: TGTGCCAGCAGCCAAGATCGTCAAGGGAACTATGGCTACACCTTC.

This clonotype was counted between two and nine times. As the CDR3 is not closed by the conserved phenylalanine or tryptophan, this likely results from a read error. The chain carries TRBV11-2 and TRBJ2-7; TRBD1 aligns across 9 bases. CDR1 SGHAT and CDR2 FQNNGV come from the germline V gene. The V gene end was trimmed by 6 bases and the J gene end by 5 bases; junction bases not matched to a gene: 11. This CDR3 has 15 residues. The CDR3 DNA sequence: TGTGCCAGCAGTTTACGATGGACAGGGGAAAACGAGCAGTACCTC. This gives the protein CASSLRWTGENEQYL.